This T cell receptor beta chain was retrieved from a study of blood T cell repertoires in COVID-19 (dated by TCRdb to 2019 to 2021). At the level of the whole study: The collaborator samples originated in the United States, Italy and Spain and spanned the acute and convalescent phases of COVID-19. The sample metadata nearly always contained a de-identified subject ID, COVID-19 status, age in years and sex. The prospective study material was composed of cDNA or gDNA derived from T cells, B-cell-depleted T cells, or PBMCs. Subjects who had been exposed to COVID-19, were actively infected with it, or had recovered from it provided the deeply sampled blood TCRbeta repertoires that made up the dataset. The samples were drawn from the first 160 participants of the ongoing ImmuneRACE study and from 950 to 1,500 subjects provided by 6 global collaborators. Where available, HLA class I and class II types were obtained from metadata supplied by the sample provider rather than from assay-based typing. The repertoires were released in a freely available public database meant as a resource for research on the immune response to SARS-CoV-2.

As for this clone: It lacks a known antigen. Base qualities are not provided; no much larger clone lies one nucleotide away.

TCRbeta CDR3 regions were amplified from genomic DNA using the immunoSEQ Assay, a bias-controlled multiplex PCR. The source study handled its data this way. Within the assay, amplification of reference gene primers was used to estimate how many nucleated cells each sample contained. To quantify the absolute abundance of each unique TCRbeta CDR3 rearrangement, sequence reads were collapsed and filtered. For each sample, productive Simpson clonality was calculated by taking the square root of Simpson's diversity index across productive rearrangements. TCRdb re-hosts the immuneACCESS table, in-frame sequences only. Its copies lack some clones; in the studies checked, an unresolved V gene accounts for under half of them, and the cause for the rest is not known. V, J and clone size are those of that table, while D and trimming were read from the DNA. The sample includes approximately 180,000 clones, with about 85% observed a single time. The ten largest clonotypes hold around 10% of the sample.

V is clipped by 0 bases and J by 4 bases, and the sequence between their germline boundaries is 15 bases long. The CDR3 has 16 amino acids, counting the end cysteine and phenylalanine. The entry retains the CDR3 DNA only, 48 bases that are in frame from base 1. Per the germline V gene, MNHEY is the CDR1 and SVGAGI is the CDR2. Collaborating institutions collected whole blood in K2EDTA tubes following their own protocols. For TCRbeta analysis, collaborator samples were shipped as frozen whole blood, as isolated PBMCs, or as DNA extracted from either sample type. General conclusions and limits of the study: Clinical and demographic metadata were provided uncurated, with the amount varying by source and participant.

This TCR derives from a woman older than 75 with acute or convalescent COVID-19. Specimen: peripheral blood. This chain is built from TRBV6-5 and TRBJ1-2; tentative D gene TRBD1, with 6 bases matching. Read as DNA, the sequence is TGTGCCAGCAGTTACTCAACGGCCCTGGGGGCCTATGGCTACACCTTC. The resulting protein is CASSYSTALGAYGYTF.